This note documents a single T cell receptor (beta chain) sequence. Its antigen is unidentified. CDR3 length equals 14 residues. The germline CDR1 and CDR2 sequences are SGHTA and FQGTGA. V shed 5 bases, J shed 2 bases, and the junction held 4 bases outside the gene matches. The PCR made use of 60 Vbeta and 13 Jbeta primers. Sequencing used immunoSEQ multiplex PCR; TCRdb keeps in-frame clones, though not all of them. The sample includes 100,000 or so clones, over 70% of them seen just once. These data originate in a study of cytomegalovirus exposure and HLA in healthy donors. General observations from the study: Three chains tied to CMV proved CMV antigen-specific in vitro. Indistinguishable V segments, including TRBV6-2 and TRBV6-3, were excluded.

Specimen: PBMCs. The chain carries TRBV7-3 and TRBJ1-2, with 8 bases fitting TRBD1. This TCR came from a male donor in good health and CMV-seronegative. The CDR3 here is CASSQGQGNYGYTF. CDR3 DNA sequence: TGTGCCAGCAGCCAAGGACAGGGCAACTATGGCTACACCTTC.